This entry lists 4 T cell receptor beta chains sequenced from one sample in a study of CD8+ T cells in alopecia areata. cDNA serving as the sequencing template came from extracted, reverse transcribed RNA. Clones were read by immunoSEQ multiplex PCR, and TCRdb kept only the in-frame ones, dropping some. The sample consists of nearly 95,000 clones, around 70% of them appearing once. Noted treatment: oral pan-JAK inhibitor, 5-10 mg twice daily. This specimen was CD8+ T cells sorted from blood, taken around week 46, from a patient treated with tofacitinib. The receptors were gathered from a human donor with alopecia areata.

The chain uses TRBV5-5 and TRBJ2-5, with a tentative D call TRBD1 (5 bases). Germline V CDR1 and CDR2: SGHKS, YYEKEE (reference sequence). Between the trimmed V and J ends, which lost 4 bases and 2 bases, there was a span of 12 bases. The CDR3 is made up of 14 amino acids. The CDR3 is CASSTGQGQETQYF. The CDR3 nucleotides read TGTGCCAGCAGCACCGGGCAGGGTCAAGAGACCCAGTACTTC.

V usage is TRBV2 and J usage is TRBJ1-2; D gene uncertain. The CDR3 is 13 amino acids. V was shortened by 7 bases and J by 3 bases, with 12 bases between the two germline ends. Looked up from germline, CDR1 is SNHLY and CDR2 is FYNNEI. The CDR3 sequence: CASMESIYYGYTF. CDR3 DNA sequence: TGTGCCAGCATGGAGTCCATCTACTATGGCTACACCTTC.

V usage is TRBV19 and J usage is TRBJ1-1, with D possibly being TRBD1 (6 bases). V was trimmed by 3 bases and J by 3 bases, leaving 14 bases between them. CDR1 and CDR2 (germline): LNHDA, SQIVND (reference sequence). The CDR3 length is 15 residues. The CDR3 sequence is CASSMTGGGDTEAFF. CDR3 nucleotide sequence: TGTGCCAGTAGTATGACAGGCGGAGGGGACACTGAAGCTTTCTTT.

The CDR3 DNA is TGTGCCAGCAGCCCGGACAGGGGCTACGAGCAGTACTTC. Its translation is CASSPDRGYEQYF. V gene TRBV7-6 combines with J gene TRBJ2-7; 9 nucleotides match TRBD1. The ends lost 5 bases at V and 3 bases at J; junction bases unmatched: 2. Germline assignment: CDR1 SGHVS and CDR2 FNYEAQ. This CDR3 has 13 amino acids.